These T cell receptor beta chains were read from a single sample in a study of cytomegalovirus exposure and HLA in healthy donors. Method: immunoSEQ multiplex PCR; TCRdb's copy keeps in-frame clones and lacks some. The table lists 150,000 to 200,000 clones, roughly 80% of them singletons, with around 1.5% in the top ten. The sequencing sample was made of PBMCs. These receptors were taken from a woman aged 30 to 39 in good health and CMV-seronegative. Each CDR3 is given with its conserved first and last residue. A D gene is named only where the DNA matches it firmly. Only some rows state a clone size, as once, few, many or a class for expanded clones.

TRBV19,TRBD1,TRBJ2-7,few,TGTGCCAGTAGCCGGGACAGGGGGACCTCCTACGAGCAGTACTTC,CASSRDRGTSYEQYF
TRBV11-3,TRBD1,TRBJ2-1,.,TGTGCCAGCAGCTTAGGACAGGGATTTTACAATGAGCAGTTCTTC,CASSLGQGFYNEQFF
TRBV5-4,.,TRBJ2-7,.,TGTGCCAGCAGCTTTCTGTCGCGATCGAGCGAGCAGTACTTC,CASSFLSRSSEQYF
TRBV7-8,TRBD1,TRBJ1-4,.,TGTGCCAGCAGCATCGCGGGACAGAATAATGAAAAACTGTTTTTT,CASSIAGQNNEKLFF
TRBV7-8,.,TRBJ1-6,few,TGTGCCAGCAGCTTAGGTCGGCAGGCCCTTTGGAATTCACCCCTCCACTTT,CASSLGRQALWNSPLHF
TRBV5-8,TRBD1,TRBJ1-1,.,TGTGCCAGCAGCTACAGGGGCCGGCTAAACAACATGAACACTGAAGCTTTCTTT,CASSYRGRLNNMNTEAFF
TRBV29-1,.,TRBJ2-3,.,TGCAGCGTTGAGAGGGGGACAGATACGCAGTATTTT,CSVERGTDTQYF
TRBV15,.,TRBJ2-6,few,TGTGCCACCACCCAGGAGGGGGGGCTGAAGGCCAACGTCCTGACTTTC,CATTQEGGLKANVLTF
TRBV6-5,TRBD1,TRBJ2-7,few,TGTGCCAGCAATCGACAGGGGGCGCAGTACGAGCAGTACTTC,CASNRQGAQYEQYF
TRBV27,.,TRBJ2-6,.,TGTGCCAGCAGTTTCGGTGGGGCCAACGTCCTGACTTTC,CASSFGGANVLTF
TRBV19,TRBD1,TRBJ2-2,.,TGTGCCAGTAGACAGGCCGGGACAGGCGGGACCGGGGAGCTGTTTTTT,CASRQAGTGGTGELFF
TRBV6-1,.,TRBJ2-7,.,TGTGCCAGCAGCTTTCTCTACGAGCAGTACTTC,CASSFLYEQYF
TRBV5-1,.,TRBJ2-3,.,TGCGCCAGCAGCGGGCAGGGCACAGATACGCAGTATTTT,CASSGQGTDTQYF
TRBV1,.,TRBJ2-7,.,TGCACCAGCAGCCAAGACCCCATTCGAACAGGGACCGAGCAGTACTTC,CTSSQDPIRTGTEQYF
TRBV6-6,TRBD1,TRBJ1-2,.,TGTGCCAGCAGCCGCCTTTCGGGACAGGGGTATGGCTACACCTTC,CASSRLSGQGYGYTF
TRBV4-1,TRBD2,TRBJ2-7,.,TGCGCCAGCAGCCCCGCCCGACTAGCGGGGGCCTACGAGCAGTACTTC,CASSPARLAGAYEQYF
TRBV30,TRBD1,TRBJ1-6,once,TGTGCCTGGAGCCTCAGGGACAGGGGGCGCGGTAATTCACCCCTCCACTTT,CAWSLRDRGRGNSPLHF
TRBV7-8,TRBD1,TRBJ1-1,.,TGTGCCAGCAGCCCAGGGACAGGGGGCAGTTGGAACACTGAAGCTTTCTTT,CASSPGTGGSWNTEAFF
TRBV6-5,TRBD1,TRBJ2-7,.,TGTGCCAGCAGTACGGACAGGGGCATGGTGGAGCAGTACTTC,CASSTDRGMVEQYF
TRBV30,.,TRBJ1-1,.,TGTGCGGTGAACAGGGCGAACACTGAAGCTTTCTTT,CAVNRANTEAFF
TRBV9,.,TRBJ2-1,.,TGTGCCAGCAGCGTAGAAGGGGGCTCCTACAATGAGCAGTTCTTC,CASSVEGGSYNEQFF
TRBV29-1,TRBD2,TRBJ2-2,.,TGCAGCGTTGTTCGGGGGGCGAACACCGGGGAGCTGTTTTTT,CSVVRGANTGELFF
TRBV18,.,TRBJ2-5,.,TGTGCCAGCTCACCGACAGGGGAGGGAGAGACCCAGTACTTC,CASSPTGEGETQYF
TRBV9,.,TRBJ1-3,.,TGTGCCAGCACCGTCACACCCGCTCAGGGAAACACCATATATTTT,CASTVTPAQGNTIYF
TRBV2,TRBD1,TRBJ1-4,.,TGTGCCAGCAGTGGGACAGGGCGGAATGAAAAACTGTTTTTT,CASSGTGRNEKLFF
TRBV27,TRBD1,TRBJ1-1,few,TGTGCCAGCAGGAACAGGGGGATAAGGACTGAAGCTTTCTTT,CASRNRGIRTEAFF
TRBV28,.,TRBJ1-4,.,TGTGCCAGCAGTCTTCCCGGGGAGGTGGTAGGAAAACTGTTTTTT,CASSLPGEVVGKLFF
TRBV5-6,TRBD1,TRBJ1-5,.,TGTGCCAGCAGCTTATCCCCGGACAGGGGTGGCAATCAGCCCCAGCATTTT,CASSLSPDRGGNQPQHF
TRBV7-9,.,TRBJ1-4,.,TGTGCCAGCAGCTTAGGGTCCGGCGGTAGCGAAAAACTGTTTTTT,CASSLGSGGSEKLFF
TRBV10-3,.,TRBJ1-2,.,TGTGCCATCAGGTCACAGACAGAGAACTATGGCTACACCTTC,CAIRSQTENYGYTF
TRBV5-1,.,TRBJ2-1,.,TGCGCCAGTTGGCGGGACCCTAGCTCCTACAATGAGCAGTTCTTC,CASWRDPSSYNEQFF
TRBV9,TRBD2,TRBJ2-1,.,TGTGCCAGCAGCGCTAGCGGGGGGGCTTGGAATGAGCAGTTCTTC,CASSASGGAWNEQFF
TRBV19,.,TRBJ1-3,once,TGTGCCAGTAGTATTTTTACTGCCGGTCCTGGAAACACCATATATTTT,CASSIFTAGPGNTIYF
TRBV27,TRBD1,TRBJ2-7,once,TGTGCCAGCAGTAAGGGACAGGGGCTTTCCTACGAGCAGTACTTC,CASSKGQGLSYEQYF
TRBV30,.,TRBJ2-3,.,TGTGCCTGGAGTGGGGCGCACACAGATACGCAGTATTTT,CAWSGAHTDTQYF